There are a few counts of the clone carrying this TCR beta chain. Its antigen is not identified. V was trimmed by 5 bases and J by 1 base, leaving 15 bases between them. Germline CDR1 LNHDA, CDR2 SQIVND (reference sequence). The CDR3 spans 16 residues. The sample belongs to a study of T cell repertoires in cytomegalovirus infection. Study context: Matching HLA type, along with CMV infection, was indicated by public TCR beta signatures.

Study conclusions and caveats: CMV-specific TCR beta clonotypes restricted by HLA-C dominated the ex vivo response. Based on cumulative public TCR beta family frequency, carriers of CMV plus the relevant HLA were identified.

Each CDR3 protein is one row after TCRdb ran MiXCR on the reads. The sample contains around 740,000 distinct CDR3 sequences, less than 40% of which appear only once. Sequenced material: PBMCs. The TCR comes from a human donor in good health (CMV status not recorded). Some clones in this sample may be carry-over from other donors' samples. The chain carries TRBV19 and TRBJ1-5, with D maybe TRBD1 (5 bases). Here the CDR3 reads CASSSRDLRSNQPQHF. The CDR3 DNA reads TGTGCCAGTAGTTCCCGGGACCTGAGGAGCAATCAGCCCCAGCATTTT.